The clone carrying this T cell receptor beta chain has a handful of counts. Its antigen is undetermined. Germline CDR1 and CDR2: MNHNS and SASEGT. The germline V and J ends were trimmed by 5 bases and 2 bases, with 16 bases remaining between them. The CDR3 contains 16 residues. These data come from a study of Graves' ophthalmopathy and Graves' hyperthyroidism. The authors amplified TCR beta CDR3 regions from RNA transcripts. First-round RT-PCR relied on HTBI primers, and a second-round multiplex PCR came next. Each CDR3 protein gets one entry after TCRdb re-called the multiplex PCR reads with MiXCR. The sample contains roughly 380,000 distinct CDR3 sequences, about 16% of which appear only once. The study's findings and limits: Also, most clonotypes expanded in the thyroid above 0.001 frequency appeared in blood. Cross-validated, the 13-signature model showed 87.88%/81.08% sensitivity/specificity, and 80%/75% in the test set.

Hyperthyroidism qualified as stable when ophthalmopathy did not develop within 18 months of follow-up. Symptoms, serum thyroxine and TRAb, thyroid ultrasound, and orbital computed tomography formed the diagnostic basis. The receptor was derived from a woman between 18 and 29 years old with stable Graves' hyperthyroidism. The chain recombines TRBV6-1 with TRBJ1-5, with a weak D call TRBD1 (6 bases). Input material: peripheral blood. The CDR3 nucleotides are TGTGCCAGCAGTAAAGGGGCAGGGGCGGGCAATCAGCCCCAGCATTTT. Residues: CASSKGAGAGNQPQHF.